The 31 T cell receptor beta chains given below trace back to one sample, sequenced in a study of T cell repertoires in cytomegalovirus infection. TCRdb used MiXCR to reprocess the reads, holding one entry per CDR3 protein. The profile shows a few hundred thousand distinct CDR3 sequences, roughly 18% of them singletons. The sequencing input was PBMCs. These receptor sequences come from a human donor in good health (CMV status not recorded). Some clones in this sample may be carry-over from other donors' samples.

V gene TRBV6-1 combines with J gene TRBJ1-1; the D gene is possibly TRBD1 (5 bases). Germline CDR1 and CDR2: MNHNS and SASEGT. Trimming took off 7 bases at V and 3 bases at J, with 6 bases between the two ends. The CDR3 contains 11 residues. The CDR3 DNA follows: TGTGCCAGCAAACAGGACACTGAAGCTTTCTTT. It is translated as CASKQDTEAFF.

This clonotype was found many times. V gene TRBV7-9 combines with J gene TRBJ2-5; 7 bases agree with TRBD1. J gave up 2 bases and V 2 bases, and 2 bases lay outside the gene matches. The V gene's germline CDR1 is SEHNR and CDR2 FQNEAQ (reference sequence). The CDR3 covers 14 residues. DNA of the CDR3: TGTGCCAGCAGCTTACACAGGGGACAAGAGACCCAGTACTTC. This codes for CASSLHRGQETQYF.

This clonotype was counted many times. CDR3 sequence (DNA): TGTGCCAGCGGATTTCTCAGGAGTGAGCAGTACTTC. Encoded protein: CASGFLRSEQYF. The gene calls are TRBV7-2 and TRBJ2-7, with D uncertain. Trimming removed 8 bases at V and 7 bases at J, with 15 bases between. CDR3 length: 12 residues. Germline CDR1 SGHTA, CDR2 FQGNSA.

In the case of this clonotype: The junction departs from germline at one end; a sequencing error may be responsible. CDR3 in DNA: TGCAGTGCCAGAGGGGGGGACAGGTCTTATTTCTCTGGGGCCAACGTCCTGACTTTC. This codes for CSARGGDRSYFSGANVLTF. V usage is TRBV20-1 and J usage is TRBJ2-6; tentative D call: TRBD1 (8 bases). This CDR3 is built from 19 residues. Germline loops: CDR1 DFQATT, CDR2 SNEGSKA (reference sequence).

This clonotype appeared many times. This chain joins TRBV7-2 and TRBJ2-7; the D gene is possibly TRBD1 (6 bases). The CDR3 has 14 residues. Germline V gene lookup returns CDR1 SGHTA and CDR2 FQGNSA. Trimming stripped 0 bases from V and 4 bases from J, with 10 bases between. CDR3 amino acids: CASSLAGQPYEQYF. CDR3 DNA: TGTGCCAGCAGCTTAGCAGGACAGCCGTACGAGCAGTACTTC.

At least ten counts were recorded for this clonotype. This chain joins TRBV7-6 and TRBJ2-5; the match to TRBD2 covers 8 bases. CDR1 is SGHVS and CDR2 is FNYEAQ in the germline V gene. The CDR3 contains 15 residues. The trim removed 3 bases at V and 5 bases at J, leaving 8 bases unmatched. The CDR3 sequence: CASSFGSGGPETQYF. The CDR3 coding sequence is TGTGCCAGCAGCTTCGGCTCGGGAGGGCCCGAGACCCAGTACTTC.

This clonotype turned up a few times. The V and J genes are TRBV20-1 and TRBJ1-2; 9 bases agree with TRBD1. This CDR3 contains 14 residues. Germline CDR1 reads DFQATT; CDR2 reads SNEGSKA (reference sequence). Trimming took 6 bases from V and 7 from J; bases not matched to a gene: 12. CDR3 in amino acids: CSARKQGASGGYTF. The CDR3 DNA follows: TGCAGTGCAAGAAAACAGGGGGCCAGTGGTGGCTACACCTTC.

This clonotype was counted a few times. The CDR3 protein is CASSFSLAGVEFF. For the CDR3, the DNA is TGTGCCAGCAGCTTTTCACTAGCGGGAGTTGAGTTCTTC. This sequence joins TRBV11-2 and TRBJ2-1; 11 bases match TRBD2. The CDR3 has 13 amino acids. V lost 3 bases to trimming and J lost 14 bases; unmatched junction nucleotides: 6. CDR1 SGHAT and CDR2 FQNNGV come from the germline V gene.

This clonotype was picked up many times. The CDR3: CASSLGRVQTQYF. The CDR3 DNA is TGTGCCAGCAGCTTAGGCAGGGTTCAGACCCAGTACTTC. This chain connects TRBV7-2 to TRBJ2-5, with D maybe TRBD1 (5 bases). The CDR3 is 13 amino acids. The germline V and J ends were trimmed by 1 base and 6 bases, with 9 bases remaining between them. Per the germline V gene, CDR1 is SGHTA and CDR2 is FQGNSA.

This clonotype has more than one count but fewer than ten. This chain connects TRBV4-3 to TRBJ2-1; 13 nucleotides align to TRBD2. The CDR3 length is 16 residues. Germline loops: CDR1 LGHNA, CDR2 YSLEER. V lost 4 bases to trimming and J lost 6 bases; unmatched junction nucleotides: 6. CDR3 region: CASSRRLAGGLNEQFF. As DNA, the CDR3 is TGCGCCAGCAGCCGACGACTAGCGGGAGGCCTCAATGAGCAGTTCTTC.

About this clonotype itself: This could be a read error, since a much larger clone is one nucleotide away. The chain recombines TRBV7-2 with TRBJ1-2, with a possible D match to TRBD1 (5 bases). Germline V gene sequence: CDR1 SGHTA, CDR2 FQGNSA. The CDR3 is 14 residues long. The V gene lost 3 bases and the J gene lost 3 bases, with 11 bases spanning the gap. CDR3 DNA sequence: TGTGCCAGCAGCTTGTGGGGGTACGACTATGGCTACACCTTC. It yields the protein CASSLWGYDYGYTF. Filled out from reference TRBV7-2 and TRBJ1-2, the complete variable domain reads GAGVSQSPSNKVTEKGKDVELRCDPISGHTALYWYRQSLGQGLEFLIYFQGNSAPDKSGLPSDRFSAERTGGSVSTLTIQRTQQEDSAVYLCASSLWGYDYGYTFGSGTRLTVV.

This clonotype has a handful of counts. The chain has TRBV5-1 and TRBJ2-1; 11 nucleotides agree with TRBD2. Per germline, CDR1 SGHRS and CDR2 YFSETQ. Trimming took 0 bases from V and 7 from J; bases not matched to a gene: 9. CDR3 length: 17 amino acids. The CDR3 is CASSLVVSSGGSNEQFF. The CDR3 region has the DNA TGCGCCAGCAGCTTGGTGGTGTCTAGCGGGGGGTCTAATGAGCAGTTCTTC.

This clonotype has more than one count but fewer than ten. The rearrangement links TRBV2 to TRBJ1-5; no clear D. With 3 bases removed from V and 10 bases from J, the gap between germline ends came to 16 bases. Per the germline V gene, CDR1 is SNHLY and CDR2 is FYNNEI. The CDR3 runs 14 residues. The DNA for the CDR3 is TGTGCCAGCAGTGATGCGGACGGAGGAGTACCCCAGCATTTT. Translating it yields CASSDADGGVPQHF.

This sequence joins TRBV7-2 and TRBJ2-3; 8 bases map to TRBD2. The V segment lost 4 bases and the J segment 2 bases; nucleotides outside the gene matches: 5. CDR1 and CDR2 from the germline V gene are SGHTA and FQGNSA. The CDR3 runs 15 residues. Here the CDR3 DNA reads TGTGCCAGCAGCTACGCGGGGGGTCTCACAGATACGCAGTATTTT. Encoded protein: CASSYAGGLTDTQYF.

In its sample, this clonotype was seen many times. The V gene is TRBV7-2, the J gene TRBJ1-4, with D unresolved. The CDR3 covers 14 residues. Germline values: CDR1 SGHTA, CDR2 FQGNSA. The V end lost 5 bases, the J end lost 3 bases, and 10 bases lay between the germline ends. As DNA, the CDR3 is TGTGCCAGCAGCCTACCTGGAGCTAATGAAAAACTGTTTTTT. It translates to CASSLPGANEKLFF.

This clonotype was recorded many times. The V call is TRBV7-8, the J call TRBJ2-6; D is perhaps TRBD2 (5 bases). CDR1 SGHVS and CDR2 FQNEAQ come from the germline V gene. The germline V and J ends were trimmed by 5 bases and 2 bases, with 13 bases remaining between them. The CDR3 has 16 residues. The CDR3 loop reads CASSPGVVAGANVLTF. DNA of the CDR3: TGTGCCAGCAGCCCCGGGGTGGTGGCTGGGGCCAACGTCCTGACTTTC.

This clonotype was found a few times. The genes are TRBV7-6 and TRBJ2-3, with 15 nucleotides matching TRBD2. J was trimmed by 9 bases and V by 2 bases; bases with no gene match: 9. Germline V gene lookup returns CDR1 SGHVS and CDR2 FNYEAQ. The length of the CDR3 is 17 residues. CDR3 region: CASSLPTGTSGGITQYF. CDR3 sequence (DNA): TGTGCCAGCAGCTTACCTACCGGGACTAGCGGGGGGATAACGCAGTATTTT.

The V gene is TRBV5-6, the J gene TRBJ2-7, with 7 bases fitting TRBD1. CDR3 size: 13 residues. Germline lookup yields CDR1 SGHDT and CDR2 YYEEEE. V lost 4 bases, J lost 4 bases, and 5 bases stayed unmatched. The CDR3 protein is CASSGDRRYEQYF. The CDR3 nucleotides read TGTGCCAGCAGCGGGGACAGAAGGTACGAGCAGTACTTC. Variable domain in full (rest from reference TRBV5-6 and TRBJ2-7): DAGVTQSPTHLIKTRGQQVTLRCSPKSGHDTVSWYQQALGQGPQFIFQYYEEEERQRGNFPDRFSGHQFPNYSSELNVNALLLGDSALYLCASSGDRRYEQYFGPGTRLTVT.

CDR3 protein: CSAVSGYYEQYF. CDR3 DNA: TGCAGTGCTGTTAGCGGGTATTACGAGCAGTACTTC. The chain links TRBV20-1 to TRBJ2-7; 7 nucleotides align to TRBD2. The J segment lost 4 bases and the V segment lost 5 bases, leaving 5 bases of the junction unmatched. Germline CDR1 reads DFQATT; CDR2 reads SNEGSKA (reference sequence). This CDR3 is built from 12 residues.

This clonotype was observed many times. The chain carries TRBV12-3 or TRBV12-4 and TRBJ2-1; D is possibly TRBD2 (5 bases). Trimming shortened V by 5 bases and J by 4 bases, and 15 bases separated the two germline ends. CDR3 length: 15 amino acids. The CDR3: CASSPQRARYNEQFF. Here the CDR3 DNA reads TGTGCCAGCAGTCCGCAGAGGGCGCGGTACAATGAGCAGTTCTTC.

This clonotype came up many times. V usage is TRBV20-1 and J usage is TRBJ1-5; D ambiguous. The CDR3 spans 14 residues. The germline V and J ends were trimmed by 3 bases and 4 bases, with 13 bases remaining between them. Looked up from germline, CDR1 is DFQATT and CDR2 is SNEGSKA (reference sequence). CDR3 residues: CSARAGNTNQPQHF. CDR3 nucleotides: TGCAGTGCTAGGGCAGGCAATACAAATCAGCCCCAGCATTTT.

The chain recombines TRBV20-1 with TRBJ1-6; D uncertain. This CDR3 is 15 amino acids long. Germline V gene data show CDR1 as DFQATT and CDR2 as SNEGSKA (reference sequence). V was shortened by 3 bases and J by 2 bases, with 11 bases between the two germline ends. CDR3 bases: TGCAGTGCTAGGGTCGTGGGAGCCTATAATTCACCCCTCCACTTT. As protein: CSARVVGAYNSPLHF.

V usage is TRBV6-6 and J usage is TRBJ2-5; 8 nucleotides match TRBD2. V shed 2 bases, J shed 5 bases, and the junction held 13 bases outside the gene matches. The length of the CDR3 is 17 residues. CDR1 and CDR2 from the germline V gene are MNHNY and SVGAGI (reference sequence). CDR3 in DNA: TGTGCCAGCAGTTACGACCTAGGCGGGGGGCGTAAGGAGACCCAGTACTTC. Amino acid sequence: CASSYDLGGGRKETQYF.

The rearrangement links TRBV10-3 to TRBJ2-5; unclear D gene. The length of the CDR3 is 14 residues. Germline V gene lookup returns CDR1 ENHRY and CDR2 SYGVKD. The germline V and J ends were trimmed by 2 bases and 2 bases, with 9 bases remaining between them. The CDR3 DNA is TGTGCCATCAGTGAGGACTGGATACAAGAGACCCAGTACTTC. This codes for CAISEDWIQETQYF.

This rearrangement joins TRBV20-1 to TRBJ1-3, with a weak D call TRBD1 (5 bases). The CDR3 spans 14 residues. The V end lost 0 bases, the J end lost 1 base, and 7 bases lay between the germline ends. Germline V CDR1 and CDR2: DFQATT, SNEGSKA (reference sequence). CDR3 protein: CSARDGGSGNTIYF. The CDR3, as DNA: TGCAGTGCTAGAGATGGGGGTTCTGGAAACACCATATATTTT.

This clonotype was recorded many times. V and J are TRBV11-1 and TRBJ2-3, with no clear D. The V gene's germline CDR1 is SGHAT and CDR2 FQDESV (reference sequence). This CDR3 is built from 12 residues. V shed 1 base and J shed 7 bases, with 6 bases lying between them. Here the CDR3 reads CASSLVENTQYF. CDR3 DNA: TGTGCCAGCAGCTTAGTGGAAAATACGCAGTATTTT.

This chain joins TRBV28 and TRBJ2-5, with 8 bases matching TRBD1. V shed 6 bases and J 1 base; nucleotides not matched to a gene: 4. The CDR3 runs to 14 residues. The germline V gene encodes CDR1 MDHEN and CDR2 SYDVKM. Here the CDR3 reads CASSHGQGQETQYF. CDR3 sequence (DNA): TGTGCCAGCAGCCACGGACAGGGCCAAGAGACCCAGTACTTC.

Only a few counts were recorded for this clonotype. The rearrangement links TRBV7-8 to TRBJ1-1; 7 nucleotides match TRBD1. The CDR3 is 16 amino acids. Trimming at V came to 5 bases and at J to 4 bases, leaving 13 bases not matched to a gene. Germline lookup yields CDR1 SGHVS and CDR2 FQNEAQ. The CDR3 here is CASSATNRQGGTEAFF. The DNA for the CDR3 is TGTGCCAGCAGCGCGACGAACCGACAGGGAGGCACTGAAGCTTTCTTT.

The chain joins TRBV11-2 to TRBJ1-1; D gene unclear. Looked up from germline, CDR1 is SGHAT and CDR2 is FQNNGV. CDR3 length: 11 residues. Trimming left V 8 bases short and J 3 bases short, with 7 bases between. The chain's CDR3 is CASSVYTEAFF. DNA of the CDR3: TGTGCCAGCTCAGTGTACACTGAAGCTTTCTTT. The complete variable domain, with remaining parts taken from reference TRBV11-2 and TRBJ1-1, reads EAGVAQSPRYKIIEKRQSVAFWCNPISGHATLYWYQQILGQGPKLLIQFQNNGVVDDSQLPKDRFSAERLKGVDSTLKIQPAKLEDSAVYLCASSVYTEAFFGQGTRLTVV.

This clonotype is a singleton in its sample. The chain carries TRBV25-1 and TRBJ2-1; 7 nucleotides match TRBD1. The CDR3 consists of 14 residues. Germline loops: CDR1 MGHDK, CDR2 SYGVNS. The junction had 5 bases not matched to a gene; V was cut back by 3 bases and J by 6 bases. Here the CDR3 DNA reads TGTGCCAGCAGTGACGTAACAGGGGCCAATGAGCAGTTCTTC. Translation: CASSDVTGANEQFF.

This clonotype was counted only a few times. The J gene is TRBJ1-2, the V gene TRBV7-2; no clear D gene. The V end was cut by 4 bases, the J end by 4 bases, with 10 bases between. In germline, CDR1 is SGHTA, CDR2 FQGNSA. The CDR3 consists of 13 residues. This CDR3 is CASSSRALYGYTF. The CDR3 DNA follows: TGTGCCAGCAGCTCTCGGGCCCTCTATGGCTACACCTTC.